These 5 T cell receptor beta chains originate from one sample sequenced in a study of radiation and T cells in renal cell carcinoma. Time point reported: blood 2 weeks post-SBRT. Treatment specified: 15 Gy SBRT to primary tumor, nephrectomy 4 weeks later. This table comes from immunoSEQ multiplex PCR, and its TCRdb copy is limited to in-frame clones, with some not included. The sample contains 65,000 to 80,000 clones, approximately 86% of which appear only once. Sequencing was performed on blood, taken from a patient whose treatment included radiotherapy and nephrectomy. All receptors derive from a woman aged 50 to 60 with renal cell carcinoma.

This clone was observed once. The chain uses TRBV30 and TRBJ1-6, with D unclear. CDR1 and CDR2 (germline): GTSNPN, SVGIG (reference sequence). This CDR3 is built from 12 residues. Trimming removed 8 bases from V and 6 bases from J, with 11 bases in between. The DNA of the CDR3 is TGTGCCGGTCACAGATCTAATTCACCCCTCCACTTT. Its protein product is CAGHRSNSPLHF. The full variable domain, in which reference TRBV30 and TRBJ1-6 provide the parts outside the CDR3, is SQTIHQWPATLVQPVGSPLSLECTVEGTSNPNLYWYRQAAGRGLQLLFYSVGIGQISSEVPQNLSASRPQDRQFILSSKKLLLSDSGFYLCAGHRSNSPLHFGNGTRLTVT.

The chain links TRBV6-6 to TRBJ2-5; perhaps TRBD1 as D (5 bases). Germline V lookup: CDR1 MNHNY, CDR2 SVGAGI (reference sequence). V lost 8 bases and J 0 bases, leaving 7 bases between the germline ends. This CDR3 region has 12 residues. The CDR3 spells CASGAYQETQYF. DNA for the CDR3: TGTGCCAGCGGGGCGTACCAAGAGACCCAGTACTTC.

This chain links TRBV5-4 with TRBJ2-7, with TRBD1 identical over 8 bases. Per the germline V gene, CDR1 is SGHNT and CDR2 is YYREEE (reference sequence). With V trimmed by 4 bases and J by 5 bases, 11 bases remained unmatched. This CDR3 is built from 15 residues. The CDR3 region is CASSVEGQVINEQYF. In DNA, the CDR3 is TGTGCCAGCAGCGTAGAGGGACAGGTTATCAACGAGCAGTACTTC. Using reference TRBV5-4 and TRBJ2-7 for the parts outside the CDR3, the full variable domain is ETGVTQSPTHLIKTRGQQVTLRCSSQSGHNTVSWYQQALGQGPQFIFQYYREEENGRGNFPPRFSGLQFPNYSSELNVNALELDDSALYLCASSVEGQVINEQYFGPGTRLTVT.

CDR3 DNA sequence: TGTGCCAGCAAGGCCCCCGGGAATAATCAGCCCCAGCATTTT. Its protein product is CASKAPGNNQPQHF. The rearrangement uses TRBV2 and TRBJ1-5; no reliable D call. The V gene's germline CDR1 is SNHLY and CDR2 FYNNEI. V dropped 7 bases and J dropped 4 bases, with 14 bases sitting between them. CDR3 length equals 14 residues. Based on the CDR3 plus reference TRBV2 and TRBJ1-5, the full variable domain is EPEVTQTPSHQVTQMGQEVILRCVPISNHLYFYWYRQILGQKVEFLVSFYNNEISEKSEIFDDQFSVERPDGSNFTLKIRSTKLEDSAMYFCASKAPGNNQPQHFGDGTRLSIL.

This sequence joins TRBV7-2 and TRBJ2-3; no clear D gene. This CDR3 spans 13 amino acids. The V and J ends lost 2 bases and 6 bases respectively, with 9 bases between them. The germline gives CDR1 SGHTA, CDR2 FQGNSA. The CDR3 reads CASSLSPRDTQYF. The DNA of the CDR3 is TGTGCCAGCAGCTTATCTCCGCGGGATACGCAGTATTTT.